Listed here is a single T cell receptor (beta chain). There are many counts of this clonotype. What antigen it recognizes has not been identified. Base-call qualities are not available, and no considerably larger clone is one nucleotide away. This sample is part of a study of T cells in Graves' hyperthyroidism and ophthalmopathy (dated by TCRdb to about 2019). Background for the entire study: Peripheral blood was sampled at the time of initial diagnosis, prior to any treatment. To identify distinguishing TCR V-J signatures, a discovery cohort of 90 to 100 patients was used, comprising some 45 with Graves' ophthalmopathy and around 57 with stable Graves' hyperthyroidism. Prospective prediction of ophthalmopathy was tested in an independent validation cohort of under 20 hyperthyroidism patients and 15 to 17 patients who later progressed to ophthalmopathy. The roughly 90 discovery patients were divided at random into training and test sets in a 7:3 ratio. The study also compared thyroid tissue and blood T-cell repertoires from five or six Graves' hyperthyroidism patients. Once sampling was done, hyperthyroidism patients were given methimazole at a starting dose of 30 mg daily, whereas ophthalmopathy patients were given high-dose intravenous methylprednisolone. The paper describes TCR Vbeta CDR3 sequencing of about 140 peripheral blood samples, made up of approximately 40 ophthalmopathy patients, roughly 72 hyperthyroidism patients and roughly 17 progressor patients.

General study outcomes and caveats: No statistical method was used to set the sample size in advance, and investigators knew the group allocation. During validation, the model predicted progression to ophthalmopathy a median of approximately six months ahead of onset, with 70.59% sensitivity and 72.22% specificity. Ophthalmopathy was separated from stable hyperthyroidism by a 13 V-J signature model, with 85% to 90% sensitivity and about 81% specificity obtained in cross-validation and 80%/75% obtained in testing. Blood samples also contained most of the expanded thyroid clonotypes (frequency above 0.001), which suggests that blood repertoires may reflect thyroid immune responses.

A patient counted as having stable Graves' hyperthyroidism if no progression to ophthalmopathy occurred over 18 months of follow-up. Hyperthyroidism patients were newly diagnosed, had a disease duration of under 2 months, and were aged 18 to 65 years. Exclusion was applied to patients with uncontrolled infections, other autoimmune diseases, pregnancy or lactation. Diagnoses relied on clinical symptoms, serum thyroxine and TRAb, thyroid ultrasound and orbital computed tomography. PBMCs were isolated from 8 to 10 ml of fresh peripheral blood by Ficoll-Paque density gradient centrifugation. Trizol reagent was used to extract total RNA, and RNA quality was then checked on an Agilent 2100 Bioanalyzer. The germline V gene gives CDR1 as SQVTM and CDR2 as ANQGSEA. Ends trimmed: V by 5 bases, J by 5 bases; bases unmatched to a gene: 5. The CDR3, cysteine through phenylalanine, is 14 amino acids long. Just CDR3 DNA is preserved here, 42 bases in frame from base 1.

TCR beta CDR3 regions were amplified from RNA transcripts. The TCR CDR3 was subjected to a first round of RT-PCR using the HTBI primer set and the Qiagen OneStep RT-PCR kit. A second multiplex PCR round built the libraries, followed by size selection and purification. Sequencing of the libraries was done on an Illumina HiSeq2000 using paired-end 100 bp reads. Per the original workflow: SOAPnuke was used to process the raw data, throwing out any read that contained adapters or uncalled bases, had a mean Phred below 15, or lacked an exact constant-primer or identifier match. COPE v1.2.5 was used to merge the high-quality paired reads, and each unique nucleotide sequence was defined as a clonotype. MiTCR v1.1 was used to align the clonotypes against IMGT TRBV, TRBD and TRBJ reference segments. Only V-J combinations with frequency above 0.0001, covering 99% to 99.2% of repertoires, were analysed. The TCS score was defined as the ratio of F50 (clonal expansion) to E x V (chaos), calculated using BLOSUM62-based TCRdist between CDR3 peptides within each V-J. Welch's t-statistics and random forest reduced roughly 540 V-J features to 10 to 15, which were used in a naive Bayes classifier (R e1071). TCRdb reprocessed the public reads (quality trimming at Q25 with fastp, clone calling with MiXCR) and kept in-frame beta chains. Rows with a matching CDR3 protein are joined into one entry that keeps the most common DNA and genes. TCRdb's processing, not the authors', yielded these V and J calls. The sample table holds 400,000 to 550,000 distinct CDR3 sequences, of which 14% were seen once. Over 15% of the sample is in the top ten clones.

Sequenced input: blood. Recombination joined TRBV29-1 with TRBJ2-1, and TRBD1 matches 11 of the central bases. The receptor's source is a woman between 18 and 30 years old with Graves' hyperthyroidism. The CDR3 region has the sequence CSVRDRGTDNEQFF. The nucleotide sequence is TGCAGCGTTCGGGACAGGGGGACCGACAATGAGCAGTTCTTC.